The 25 T cell receptor beta chains below were found in one sample sequenced in a study of Ad26.COV2.S vaccination and SARS-CoV-2 variants. The method was immunoSEQ multiplex PCR; TCRdb's version includes in-frame clones alone and lacks a portion of them. In the table there are 400,000 to 500,000 clones, around 89% of which are singletons. Regarding treatment: 15 to 20 received Ad26.COV2.S at low or high dose, single or two shots; 5 received placebo; per-sample allocation not given. Vaccine and placebo recipients were sampled on day 63 after the first injection. This material consisted of peripheral blood, taken in a trial of Ad26.COV2.S vaccine versus placebo. Receptors originate from a person between 18 and 59 years old who received the Ad26.COV2.S COVID-19 vaccine or a placebo.

This sequence joins TRBV10-1 and TRBJ2-3, with D tentatively TRBD1 (6 bases). The CDR3 is made up of 15 amino acids. Germline CDR1 and CDR2: WNHNN and SYGVQD (reference sequence). The germline V and J ends were trimmed by 0 bases and 1 base, with 8 bases remaining between them. The CDR3 nucleotides read TGCGCCAGCAGTGAGTCGGACAGTCGCACAGATACGCAGTATTTT. Encoded protein: CASSESDSRTDTQYF.

V and J are TRBV23-1 and TRBJ2-7; tentatively, D is TRBD2 (5 bases). TRBV23-1 carries the ORF label, with uncertain function. The V gene lost 10 bases and the J gene lost 2 bases, with 15 bases spanning the gap. There are 13 residues in the CDR3. The CDR3 loop is CANRLRETYEQYF. The DNA of the CDR3 is TGCGCCAACCGGTTACGGGAAACCTACGAGCAGTACTTC.

Worth noting for this clone: The same CDR3 is also encoded by other DNA sequences in this sample. The V gene is TRBV19, the J gene TRBJ2-7, with 8 positions matching TRBD1. The V gene's germline CDR1 is LNHDA and CDR2 SQIVND (reference sequence). CDR3 length: 15 residues. V was pared by 3 bases and J by 0 bases, with 4 bases of the junction left unmatched. The CDR3 DNA sequence: TGTGCCAGTAGTATCGGACAGGGAAGCTCCTACGAGCAGTACTTC. Protein: CASSIGQGSSYEQYF.

CDR3 in DNA: TGCAGCGTTGAAATCCGCGAGGGCTACACCTTC. Residues: CSVEIREGYTF. The chain joins TRBV29-1 to TRBJ1-2; no reliable D call. Germline CDR1 SQVTM, CDR2 ANQGSEA. CDR3 length: 11 residues. V lost 2 bases, J lost 8 bases, and 9 bases lay in between.

The chain's CDR3 is CASSRGSGGSPLHF. For the CDR3, the DNA is TGTGCCAGTAGCCGCGGGAGCGGTGGTTCACCCCTCCACTTT. The chain links TRBV19 to TRBJ1-6; no firm D call. Germline CDR1 is LNHDA and CDR2 is SQIVND (reference sequence). The CDR3 is 14 residues long. V was cut by 6 bases and J by 9 bases, with 15 bases left in between.

This clone has ten or more counts. The chain is built from TRBV4-3 and TRBJ2-1, with TRBD1 matching over 7 bases. The V gene end was trimmed by 0 bases and the J gene end by 0 bases; junction bases not matched to a gene: 2. The germline gives CDR1 LGHNA, CDR2 YSLEER. This CDR3 is built from 16 residues. CDR3 DNA sequence: TGCGCCAGCAGCCAAGAGACAGGGACCTCCTACAATGAGCAGTTCTTC. This encodes CASSQETGTSYNEQFF.

The chain uses TRBV30 and TRBJ1-5, with a weak D call TRBD1 (5 bases). This CDR3 has 16 residues. CDR1 is GTSNPN and CDR2 is SVGIG in the germline V gene (reference sequence). V lost 0 bases and J 4 bases, leaving 16 bases between the germline ends. The CDR3 spells CAWSVQGQGWNQPQHF. CDR3 nucleotide sequence: TGTGCCTGGAGTGTACAAGGGCAGGGATGGAATCAGCCCCAGCATTTT.

The chain couples TRBV28 to TRBJ1-5, with D possibly matching TRBD1 (5 bases). The CDR3 contains 18 residues. Germline CDR1 reads MDHEN; CDR2 reads SYDVKM. Trimming cost V 2 bases and J 5 bases, with 22 bases left between them. CDR3 loop: CASSLNRAGWGKDQPQHF. The CDR3 nucleotides read TGTGCCAGCAGTTTAAACCGGGCAGGGTGGGGTAAAGATCAGCCCCAGCATTTT.

This chain links TRBV3-1 (or the pseudogene TRBV3-2) with TRBJ1-4; D is unresolved. CDR3 length: 13 amino acids. Between the trimmed V and J ends, which lost 0 bases and 7 bases, there was a span of 6 bases. Germline V CDR1 and CDR2: LGHDT, YNNKEL (reference sequence). CDR3 DNA sequence: TGTGCCAGCAGCCAAGAGGCACTTGAAAAACTGTTTTTT. It translates to CASSQEALEKLFF.

CDR3 sequence reads: CASSQEQEHLAKNIQYF. CDR3 in DNA: TGTGCCAGCAGCCAAGAGCAGGAGCATCTAGCCAAAAACATTCAGTACTTC. V is TRBV4-2 and J is TRBJ2-4; D gene ambiguous. V was clipped by 0 bases and J by 0 bases, with 12 bases between them. The germline V gene encodes CDR1 LGHNA and CDR2 YNFKEQ. The CDR3 is 17 amino acids.

The chain links TRBV6-6 to TRBJ2-7, with D perhaps TRBD2 (6 bases). The ends were cut back, 2 bases at V and 4 bases at J, with 12 bases in the middle. The CDR3 spans 14 residues. The germline V gene has CDR1 MNHNY and CDR2 SVGAGI (reference sequence). The DNA for the CDR3 is TGTGCCAGCAGTTACCCCGGGGAGGCTTACGAGCAGTACTTC. Translated: CASSYPGEAYEQYF.

The J gene is TRBJ1-1, the V gene TRBV18; D possibly corresponds to TRBD1 (5 bases). V lost 1 base, J lost 5 bases, and 14 bases lay in between. The CDR3 consists of 15 residues. Germline CDR1 KGHSH, CDR2 LQKENI. DNA for the CDR3: TGTGCCAGCTCACCACTTGGGGGGACGGGGACTGAAGCTTTCTTT. Protein sequence: CASSPLGGTGTEAFF.

This clone was seen only once. One end of the junction is discordant with germline, which a read error may explain. The chain employs TRBV6-5 and TRBJ2-1; tentative D call: TRBD2 (7 bases). CDR1 is MNHEY and CDR2 is SVGAGI in the germline V gene. The CDR3 is made up of 13 amino acids. CDR3 in amino acids: CASSSKRDNGQFF. CDR3 in DNA: TGTGCCAGCAGTTCCAAGCGGGACAATGGGCAGTTCTTC.

This chain connects TRBV27 to TRBJ2-2; weak D call: TRBD1 (6 bases). Germline-derived CDR1 and CDR2 are MNHEY and SMNVEV (reference sequence). CDR3 length: 15 residues. The V end lost 6 bases, the J end lost 2 bases, and 13 bases lay between the germline ends. The CDR3 DNA reads as TGTGCCAGCAGCCGAAGGACAGCCAACACCGGGGAGCTGTTTTTT. As protein: CASSRRTANTGELFF.

This rearrangement joins TRBV7-2 to TRBJ2-2; TRBD2 matches at 7 bases. The CDR3 covers 16 residues. Trimming at V came to 5 bases and at J to 2 bases, leaving 8 bases not matched to a gene. Per germline, CDR1 SGHTA and CDR2 FQGNSA. The CDR3 DNA is TGTGCCAGCAGCGCGCCGGGACTACTAAACACCGGGGAGCTGTTTTTT. It codes for CASSAPGLLNTGELFF.

The chain combines TRBV15 with TRBJ2-1; no firm D call. Trimming pared 7 bases from V and 8 bases from J, leaving 15 bases between. Germline CDR1 reads LNHNV; CDR2 reads YYDKDF (reference sequence). The CDR3 has 13 residues. CDR3 nucleotide sequence: TGTGCCACCACCGCTAGGGCCCGGGATGAGCAGTTCTTC. The encoded protein is CATTARARDEQFF.

Points on this clone: The same CDR3 can be traced to other DNA sequences in this sample. The chain joins TRBV4-1 to TRBJ2-7, with D maybe TRBD2 (6 bases). Germline lookup yields CDR1 MGHRA and CDR2 YSYEKL. The CDR3 consists of 14 residues. The V gene lost 1 base and the J gene lost 4 bases, with 11 bases spanning the gap. CDR3 in DNA: TGCGCCAGCAGCCAAGCGGGGCGGGGATACGAGCAGTACTTC. Translating it yields CASSQAGRGYEQYF.

The chain links TRBV3-1 (or the pseudogene TRBV3-2) to TRBJ1-5; D perhaps matches TRBD1 (6 bases). Germline V gene sequence: CDR1 LGHDT, CDR2 YNNKEL (reference sequence). This CDR3 is built from 17 residues. The V end was cut by 0 bases, the J end by 3 bases, with 15 bases between. CDR3 coding DNA: TGTGCCAGCAGCCAAGATCGCCCCGGGGGGCACAATCAGCCCCAGCATTTT. This encodes CASSQDRPGGHNQPQHF.

This clone occurred once. The chain has TRBV18 and TRBJ1-1; perhaps TRBD1 as D (6 bases). Trimming stripped 4 bases from V and 2 bases from J, with 14 bases between. There are 15 residues in the CDR3. The V gene's germline CDR1 is KGHSH and CDR2 LQKENI. The CDR3 sequence is CASSLAGEGNTEAFF. CDR3 in DNA: TGTGCCAGCTCACTGGCAGGGGAGGGCAACACTGAAGCTTTCTTT. Based on the CDR3 plus reference TRBV18 and TRBJ1-1, the full variable domain is NAGVMQNPRHLVRRRGQEARLRCSPMKGHSHVYWYRQLPEEGLKFMVYLQKENIIDESGMPKERFSAEFPKEGPSILRIQQVVRGDSAAYFCASSLAGEGNTEAFFGQGTRLTVV.

The V and J genes are TRBV6-2 or TRBV6-3 and TRBJ1-1; D uncertain. The V and J ends lost 5 bases and 1 base respectively, with 11 bases between them. Germline V gene sequence: CDR1 MNHEY, CDR2 SVGEGT. This CDR3 comprises 14 residues. The CDR3 loop reads CASSRVSGNTEAFF. The CDR3 DNA sequence: TGTGCCAGCAGTAGGGTGTCGGGGAACACTGAAGCTTTCTTT.

The rearrangement links TRBV5-8 to TRBJ2-3; 7 bases line up with TRBD1. With V trimmed by 5 bases and J by 1 base, 4 bases remained unmatched. CDR1 is SGHTS, CDR2 YDEGEE, per germline. The CDR3 sequence is 14 residues long. CDR3 nucleotide sequence: TGTGCCAGCAGTCCCGGGACAGGCACAGATACGCAGTATTTT. Its protein is CASSPGTGTDTQYF.

CDR3 amino acids: CASSPLGSGELFF. The CDR3 DNA sequence: TGTGCCAGCAGCCCCCTCGGGTCCGGGGAGCTGTTTTTT. This chain links TRBV7-6 with TRBJ2-2; D gene unclear. Germline V CDR1 and CDR2: SGHVS, FNYEAQ. The V gene lost 5 bases and the J gene lost 6 bases, with 10 bases spanning the gap. This CDR3 contains 13 residues. Together with reference TRBV7-6 and TRBJ2-2, the CDR3 gives the full variable domain: GAGVSQSPRYKVTKRGQDVALRCDPISGHVSLYWYRQALGQGPEFLTYFNYEAQQDKSGLPNDRFSAERPEGSISTLTIQRTEQRDSAMYRCASSPLGSGELFFGEGSRLTVL.

The chain carries TRBV7-9 and TRBJ2-6; possible D gene TRBD1, 5 bases. The length of the CDR3 is 18 residues. Between the trimmed V and J ends, which lost 1 base and 0 bases, there was a span of 13 bases. Germline loops: CDR1 SEHNR, CDR2 FQNEAQ (reference sequence). CDR3 DNA sequence: TGTGCCAGCAGCTTAGTTAACAGGATGAGCTCTGGGGCCAACGTCCTGACTTTC. Amino acids: CASSLVNRMSSGANVLTF.

This clone was seen a single time. At the DNA level, this CDR3 is encoded by other sequences in the same sample as well. This chain connects TRBV4-3 to TRBJ2-7; D not resolved. Germline V lookup: CDR1 LGHNA, CDR2 YSLEER. Trimming took 1 base from V and 2 from J, leaving 9 bases between them. CDR3 length: 14 amino acids. CDR3 DNA sequence: TGCGCCAGCAGCCAAGTGGCAGGCCCCTACGAGCAGTACTTC. Residues: CASSQVAGPYEQYF.

The chain uses TRBV7-9 and TRBJ2-7; D is tentatively TRBD1 or TRBD2 (5 bases each). V lost 2 bases and J 6 bases, leaving 11 bases between the germline ends. The germline V gene has CDR1 SEHNR and CDR2 FQNEAQ (reference sequence). This CDR3 comprises 13 residues. CDR3 bases: TGTGCCAGCAGCTTACGAGGGGCGGTCGAGCAGTACTTC. It encodes CASSLRGAVEQYF.